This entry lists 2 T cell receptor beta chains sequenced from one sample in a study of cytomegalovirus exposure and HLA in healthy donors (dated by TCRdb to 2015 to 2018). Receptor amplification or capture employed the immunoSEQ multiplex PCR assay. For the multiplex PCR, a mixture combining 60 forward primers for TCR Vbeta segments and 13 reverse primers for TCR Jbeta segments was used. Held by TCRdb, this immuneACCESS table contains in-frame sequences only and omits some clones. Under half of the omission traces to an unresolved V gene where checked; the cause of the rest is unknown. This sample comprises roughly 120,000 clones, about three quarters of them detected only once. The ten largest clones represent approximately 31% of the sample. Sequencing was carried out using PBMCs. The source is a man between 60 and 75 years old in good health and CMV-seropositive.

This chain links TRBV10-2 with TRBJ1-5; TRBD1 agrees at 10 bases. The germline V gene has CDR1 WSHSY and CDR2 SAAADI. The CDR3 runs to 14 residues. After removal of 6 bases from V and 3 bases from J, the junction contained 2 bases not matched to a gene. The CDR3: CASRTGGVNQPQHF. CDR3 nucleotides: TGCGCCAGCAGGACAGGGGGCGTCAATCAGCCCCAGCATTTT.

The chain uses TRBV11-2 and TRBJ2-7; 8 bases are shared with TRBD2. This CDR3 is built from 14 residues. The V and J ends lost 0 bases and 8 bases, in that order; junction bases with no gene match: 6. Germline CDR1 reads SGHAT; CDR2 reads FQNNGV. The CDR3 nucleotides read TGTGCCAGCAGCTTAGATCTTCTTAGCGGGAAGCAGTACTTC. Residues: CASSLDLLSGKQYF.